Reported below is one T cell receptor (beta chain). Documented treatment: approximately 18 received Ad26.COV2.S at low or high dose, single or two shots; about five received placebo; per-sample allocation not given. The samples date from day 63 after the first vaccine or placebo injection. The sample comes from a study of Ad26.COV2.S vaccination and SARS-CoV-2 variants. Study at large: The trial was COV1001 and the donor's arm was Ad26.COV2.S. The study gave Ad26.COV2.S intramuscularly, once or twice 56 days apart.

V dropped 1 base and J dropped 3; count of bases not matched to a gene: 8. In germline, CDR1 is MDHEN, CDR2 SYDVKM. This CDR3 contains 16 residues. Sequencing was performed with immunoSEQ multiplex PCR; in TCRdb, only in-frame clones are kept and a portion is missing. Of around 310,000 clones in the sample, approximately 87% were seen once. Sequences were derived from peripheral blood, sampled in a trial of Ad26.COV2.S vaccine versus placebo. V and J are TRBV28 and TRBJ1-2, with 7 bases that match TRBD1. The receptor was isolated from a person between 18 and 60 years old who received the Ad26.COV2.S COVID-19 vaccine or a placebo. DNA for the CDR3: TGTGCCAGCAGTTTATACGAAGGACAGGTATACTATGGCTACACCTTC. This encodes CASSLYEGQVYYGYTF.